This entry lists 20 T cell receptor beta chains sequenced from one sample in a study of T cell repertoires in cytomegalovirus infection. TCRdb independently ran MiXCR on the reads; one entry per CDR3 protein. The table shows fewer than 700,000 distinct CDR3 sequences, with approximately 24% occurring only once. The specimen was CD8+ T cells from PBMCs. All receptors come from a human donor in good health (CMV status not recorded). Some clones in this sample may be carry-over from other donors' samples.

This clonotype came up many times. The CDR3 DNA reads TGTGCCAGCAGCTTAGGGACAGGGTTTAACACTGAAGCTTTCTTT. This codes for CASSLGTGFNTEAFF. V usage is TRBV7-2 and J usage is TRBJ1-1; 8 bases map to TRBD1. Germline loops: CDR1 SGHTA, CDR2 FQGNSA. Trimming cost V 1 base and J 2 bases; bases outside gene matches: 3. The CDR3 consists of 15 residues.

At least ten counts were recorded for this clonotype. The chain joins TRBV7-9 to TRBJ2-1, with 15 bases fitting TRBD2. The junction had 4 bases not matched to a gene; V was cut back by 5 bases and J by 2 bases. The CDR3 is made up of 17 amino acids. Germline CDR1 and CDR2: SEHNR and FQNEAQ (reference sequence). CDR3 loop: CASSTGLAGGPYNEQFF. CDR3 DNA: TGTGCCAGCAGCACGGGACTAGCGGGGGGTCCCTACAATGAGCAGTTCTTC.

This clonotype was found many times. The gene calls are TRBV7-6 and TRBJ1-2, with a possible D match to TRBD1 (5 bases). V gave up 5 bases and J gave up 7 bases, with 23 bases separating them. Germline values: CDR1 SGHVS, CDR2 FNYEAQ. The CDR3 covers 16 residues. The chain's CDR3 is CASSPGRGPRVGGYTF. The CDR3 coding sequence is TGTGCCAGCAGCCCCGGGCGAGGGCCCAGGGTGGGTGGCTACACCTTC.

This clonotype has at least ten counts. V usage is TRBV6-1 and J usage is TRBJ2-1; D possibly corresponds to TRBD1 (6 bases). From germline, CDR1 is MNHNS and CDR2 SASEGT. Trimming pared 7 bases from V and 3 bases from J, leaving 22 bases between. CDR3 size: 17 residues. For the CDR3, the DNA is TGTGCCAGCACAATCCCCCGTGGGACACTGAACTACAATGAGCAGTTCTTC. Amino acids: CASTIPRGTLNYNEQFF.

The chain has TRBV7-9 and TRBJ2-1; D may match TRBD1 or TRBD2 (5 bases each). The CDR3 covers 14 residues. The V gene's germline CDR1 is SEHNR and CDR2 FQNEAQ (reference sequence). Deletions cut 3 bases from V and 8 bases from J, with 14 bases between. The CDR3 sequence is CASSFPRRGDEQFF. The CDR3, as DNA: TGTGCCAGCAGCTTCCCCCGACGGGGCGATGAGCAGTTCTTC.

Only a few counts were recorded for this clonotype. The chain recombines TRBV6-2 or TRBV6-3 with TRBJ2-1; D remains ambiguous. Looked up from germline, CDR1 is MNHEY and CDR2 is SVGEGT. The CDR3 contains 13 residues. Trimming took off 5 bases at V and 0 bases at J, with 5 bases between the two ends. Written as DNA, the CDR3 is TGTGCCAGCAGTCAATTCTCCTACAATGAGCAGTTCTTC. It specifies CASSQFSYNEQFF.

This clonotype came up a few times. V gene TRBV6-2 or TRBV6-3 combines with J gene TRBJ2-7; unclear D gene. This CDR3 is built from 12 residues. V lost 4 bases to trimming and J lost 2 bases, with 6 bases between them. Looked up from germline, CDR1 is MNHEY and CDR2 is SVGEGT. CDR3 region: CASSSSAYEQYV. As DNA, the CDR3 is TGTGCCAGCAGTTCATCGGCCTACGAGCAGTACGTC.

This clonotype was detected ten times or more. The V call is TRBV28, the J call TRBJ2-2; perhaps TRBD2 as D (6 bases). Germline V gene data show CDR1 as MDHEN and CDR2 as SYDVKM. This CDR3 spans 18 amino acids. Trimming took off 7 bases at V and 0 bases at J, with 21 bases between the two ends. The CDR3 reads CASTSPALAIANTGELFF. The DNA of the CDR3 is TGTGCCAGCACCTCACCGGCTCTAGCGATTGCGAACACCGGGGAGCTGTTTTTT.

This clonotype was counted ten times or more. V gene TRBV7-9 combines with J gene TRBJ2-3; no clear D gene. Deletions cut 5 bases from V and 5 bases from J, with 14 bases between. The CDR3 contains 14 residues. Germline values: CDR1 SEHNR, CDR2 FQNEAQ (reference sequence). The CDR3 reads CASSPSLTGDTQYF. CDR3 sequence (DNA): TGTGCCAGCAGCCCCTCCTTAACGGGAGATACGCAGTATTTT.

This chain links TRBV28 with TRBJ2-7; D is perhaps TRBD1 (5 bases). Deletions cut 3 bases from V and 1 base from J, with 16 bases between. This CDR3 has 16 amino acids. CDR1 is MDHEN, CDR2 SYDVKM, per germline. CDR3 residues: CASSFYSQGRSYEQYV. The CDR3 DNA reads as TGTGCCAGCAGTTTCTACTCGCAGGGTCGTTCCTACGAGCAGTACGTC.

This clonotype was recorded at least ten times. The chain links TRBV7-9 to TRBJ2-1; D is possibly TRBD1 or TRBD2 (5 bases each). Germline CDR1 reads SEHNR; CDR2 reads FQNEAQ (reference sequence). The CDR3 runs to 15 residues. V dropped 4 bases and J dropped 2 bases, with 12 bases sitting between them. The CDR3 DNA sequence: TGTGCCAGCAGCTCCACGGGACCGACCTACAATGAGCAGTTCTTC. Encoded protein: CASSSTGPTYNEQFF.

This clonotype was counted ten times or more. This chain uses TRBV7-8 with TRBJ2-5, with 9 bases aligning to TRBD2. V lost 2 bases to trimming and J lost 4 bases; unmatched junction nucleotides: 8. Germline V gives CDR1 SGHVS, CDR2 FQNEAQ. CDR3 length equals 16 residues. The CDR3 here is CASSLFKRGASETQYF. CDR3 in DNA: TGTGCCAGCAGCTTATTTAAGCGGGGGGCATCAGAGACCCAGTACTTC.

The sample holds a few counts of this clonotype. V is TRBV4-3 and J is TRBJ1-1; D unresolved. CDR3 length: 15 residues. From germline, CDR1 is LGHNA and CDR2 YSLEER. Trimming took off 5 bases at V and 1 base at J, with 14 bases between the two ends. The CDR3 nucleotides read TGCGCCAGCAGCTATGATAGAGATCAGAACACTGAAGCTTTCTTT. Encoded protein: CASSYDRDQNTEAFF.

CDR3 nucleotides: TGTGCCAGCAGCTCTATTGGGGGGGCTACAGATACGCAGTATTTT. It specifies CASSSIGGATDTQYF. The chain combines TRBV7-9 with TRBJ2-3; D perhaps matches TRBD2 (7 bases). This CDR3 is built from 15 residues. V was clipped by 4 bases and J by 3 bases, with 14 bases between them. Germline CDR1 is SEHNR and CDR2 is FQNEAQ (reference sequence).

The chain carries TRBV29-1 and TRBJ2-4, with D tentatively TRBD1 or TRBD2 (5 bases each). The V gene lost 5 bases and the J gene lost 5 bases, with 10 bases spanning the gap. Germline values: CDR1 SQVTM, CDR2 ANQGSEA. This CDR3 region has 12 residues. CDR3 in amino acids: CSVPGRQNIQYF. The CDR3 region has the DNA TGCAGCGTTCCGGGACGGCAAAACATTCAGTACTTC.

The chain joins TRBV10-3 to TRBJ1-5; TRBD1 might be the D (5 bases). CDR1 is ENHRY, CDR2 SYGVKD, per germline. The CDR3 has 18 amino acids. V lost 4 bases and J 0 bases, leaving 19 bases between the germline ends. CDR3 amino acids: CAISATTVQEGSNQPQHF. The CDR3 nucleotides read TGTGCCATCAGTGCGACGACAGTGCAGGAGGGTAGCAATCAGCCCCAGCATTTT.

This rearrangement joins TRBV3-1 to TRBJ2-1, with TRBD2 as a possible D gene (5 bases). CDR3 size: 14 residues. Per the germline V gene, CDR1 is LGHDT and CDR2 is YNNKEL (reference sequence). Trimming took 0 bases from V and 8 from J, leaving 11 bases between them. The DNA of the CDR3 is TGTGCCAGCAGCCAAGATCGAGGGTTGGATGAGCAGTTCTTC. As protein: CASSQDRGLDEQFF.

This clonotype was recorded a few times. DNA for the CDR3: TGTGCCAGCAAGAACACCGGGGAGCTGTTTTTT. Translating gives CASKNTGELFF. This chain uses TRBV25-1 with TRBJ2-2; D ambiguous. Germline V gives CDR1 MGHDK, CDR2 SYGVNS. This CDR3 has 11 residues. Between the trimmed V and J ends, which lost 7 bases and 1 base, there was a span of 1 base. Looking up the rest from reference TRBV25-1 and TRBJ2-2 gives the full variable domain: EADIYQTPRYLVIGTGKKITLECSQTMGHDKMYWYQQDPGMELHLIHYSYGVNSTEKGDLSSESTVSRIRTEHFPLTLESARPSHTSQYLCASKNTGELFFGEGSRLTVL.

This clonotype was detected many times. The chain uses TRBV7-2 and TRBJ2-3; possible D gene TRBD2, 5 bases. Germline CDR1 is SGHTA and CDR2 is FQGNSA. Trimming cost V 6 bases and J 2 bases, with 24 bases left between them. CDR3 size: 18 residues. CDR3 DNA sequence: TGTGCCAGCAGTAAAACTAGGTGGACCGCGCTGACCACAGATACGCAGTATTTT. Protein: CASSKTRWTALTTDTQYF.

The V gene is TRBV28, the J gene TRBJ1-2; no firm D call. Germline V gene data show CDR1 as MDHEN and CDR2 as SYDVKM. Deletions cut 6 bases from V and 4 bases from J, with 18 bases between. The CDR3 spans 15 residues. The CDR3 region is CASSQRGRALYGYTF. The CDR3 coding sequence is TGTGCCAGCAGCCAACGCGGACGGGCTCTCTATGGCTACACCTTC.